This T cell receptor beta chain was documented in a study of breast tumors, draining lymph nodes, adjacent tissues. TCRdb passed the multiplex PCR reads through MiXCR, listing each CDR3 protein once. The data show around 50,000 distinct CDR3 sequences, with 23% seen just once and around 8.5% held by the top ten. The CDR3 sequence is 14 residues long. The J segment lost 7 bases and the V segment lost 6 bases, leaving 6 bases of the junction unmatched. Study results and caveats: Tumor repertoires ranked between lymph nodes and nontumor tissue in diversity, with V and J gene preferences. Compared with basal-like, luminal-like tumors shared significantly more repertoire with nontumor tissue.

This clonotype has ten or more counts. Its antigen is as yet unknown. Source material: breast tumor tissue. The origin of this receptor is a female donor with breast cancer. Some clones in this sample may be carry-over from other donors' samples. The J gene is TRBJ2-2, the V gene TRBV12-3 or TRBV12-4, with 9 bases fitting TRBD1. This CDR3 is CASRRTGESGELFF. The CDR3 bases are TGTGCCAGCAGGCGGACAGGGGAGAGCGGGGAGCTGTTTTTT.